This passage covers 2 T cell receptor beta chains from one sample sequenced in a study of blood T cell repertoires in COVID-19 (dated by TCRdb to about 2020). Library preparation used the immunoSEQ multiplex PCR assay. As stored in TCRdb, this immuneACCESS dataset retains in-frame rearrangements with V and J assigned. A fraction of the clones does not appear; measured against another copy, unresolved V genes explain less than half of the discrepancy, and the remainder lacks a known reason. Present in this sample are around 450,000 clones, roughly nine tenths of which were seen just once. The ten top clones hold around 0.64% of the sample. The sample comprised PBMCs or T cells enriched from blood (not recorded which). The source of these receptors is a woman under 30 who had recovered from COVID-19.

The CDR3: CASSLTTGQIYEQYF. The CDR3 DNA reads as TGCGCCAGCAGCCTAACTACAGGTCAGATCTACGAGCAGTACTTC. The chain uses TRBV5-1 and TRBJ2-7; tentatively, D is TRBD1 (5 bases). V lost 4 bases and J 3 bases, leaving 17 bases between the germline ends. Germline V gene data show CDR1 as SGHRS and CDR2 as YFSETQ. This CDR3 has 15 residues.

The chain joins TRBV28 to TRBJ2-1; D is ambiguous. The germline V gene encodes CDR1 MDHEN and CDR2 SYDVKM. The CDR3 totals 13 residues. V was trimmed by 2 bases and J by 5 bases, leaving 7 bases between them. The CDR3 protein is CASSLGQNNEQFF. The CDR3 coding sequence is TGTGCCAGCAGTTTAGGCCAGAACAATGAGCAGTTCTTC.